Presented here are 31 T cell receptor beta chains from one specimen sequenced in a study of T cell repertoires in cytomegalovirus infection. TCRdb reprocessed the reads via MiXCR and lists one record per CDR3 protein. The sample lists 300,000 or so distinct CDR3 sequences; about 9.2% were seen once. The sequenced material came from PBMCs. These receptors originate from a human donor in good health (CMV status not recorded). Some clones in this sample may be carry-over from other donors' samples.

This clonotype was counted at least ten times. The V gene is TRBV7-2, the J gene TRBJ1-2; 10 nucleotides align to TRBD1. CDR3 length: 17 residues. Per germline, CDR1 SGHTA and CDR2 FQGNSA. V lost 0 bases to trimming and J lost 0 bases; unmatched junction nucleotides: 4. The CDR3 here is CASSLAGGTGANYGYTF. The CDR3 DNA is TGTGCCAGCAGCTTAGCGGGCGGGACAGGGGCTAACTATGGCTACACCTTC.

The table lists this clonotype with many counts. The chain joins TRBV7-8 to TRBJ1-2, with TRBD1 matching over 7 bases. V dropped 1 base and J dropped 4; count of bases not matched to a gene: 12. CDR1 SGHVS and CDR2 FQNEAQ come from the germline V gene. The CDR3 totals 17 residues. The CDR3 DNA follows: TGTGCCAGCAGCTTAGGGGCAGGGGGGGACCTTCTCTATGGCTACACCTTC. Protein sequence: CASSLGAGGDLLYGYTF.

This clonotype was detected many times. This CDR3 reads CASRSGTGTPYEQYV. DNA for the CDR3: TGTGCCAGCAGATCCGGGACAGGGACCCCCTACGAGCAGTACGTC. The rearrangement links TRBV6-2 or TRBV6-3 to TRBJ2-7; 9 positions agree with TRBD1. This CDR3 is 15 amino acids long. After removal of 6 bases from V and 2 bases from J, the junction contained 8 bases not matched to a gene. Germline loops: CDR1 MNHEY, CDR2 SVGEGT.

The chain recombines TRBV20-1 with TRBJ2-1, with D unresolved. This CDR3 has 13 amino acids. Germline-derived CDR1 and CDR2 are DFQATT and SNEGSKA (reference sequence). V was cut by 4 bases and J by 7 bases, with 14 bases left in between. The CDR3: CSANLKGFNEQFF. In DNA form, the CDR3 reads TGCAGTGCTAACTTGAAGGGTTTTAATGAGCAGTTCTTC.

This clonotype occurred many times. The rearrangement uses TRBV7-2 and TRBJ2-1, with 8 bases lining up with TRBD2. This CDR3 comprises 13 residues. Trimming at V came to 3 bases and at J to 7 bases, leaving 2 bases not matched to a gene. The V gene's germline CDR1 is SGHTA and CDR2 FQGNSA. The CDR3 reads CASSFGLANEQFF. DNA for the CDR3: TGTGCCAGCAGCTTTGGACTAGCAAATGAGCAGTTCTTC.

This clonotype was recorded a few times. The chain links TRBV4-2 to TRBJ1-1; perhaps TRBD1 as D (5 bases). With 0 bases removed from V and 3 bases from J, the gap between germline ends came to 23 bases. Germline V lookup: CDR1 LGHNA, CDR2 YNFKEQ. This CDR3 comprises 19 residues. The chain's CDR3 is CASSQEGIPKDKVYTEAFF. In DNA, the CDR3 is TGTGCCAGCAGCCAAGAAGGCATCCCAAAGGACAAAGTATACACTGAAGCTTTCTTT.

In its sample, this clonotype was seen many times. The J gene is TRBJ1-1, the V gene TRBV6-2 or TRBV6-3, with a possible D match to TRBD1 (5 bases). V was trimmed by 7 bases and J by 7 bases, leaving 10 bases between them. The CDR3 contains 11 residues. Germline V lookup: CDR1 MNHEY, CDR2 SVGEGT. CDR3 DNA sequence: TGTGCCAGCAATACCACAGGTGAAGCTTTCTTT. Translation gives CASNTTGEAFF.

This clonotype was seen at least ten times. CDR3 sequence (DNA): TGTGCCAGCAGCCCGGGGGGCCACGAGCAGTACGTC. Its translation: CASSPGGHEQYV. The chain employs TRBV7-2 and TRBJ2-7; the D gene is possibly TRBD2 (7 bases). Trimming removed 5 bases at V and 5 bases at J, with 10 bases between. The CDR3 is 12 residues long. Germline V gene sequence: CDR1 SGHTA, CDR2 FQGNSA.

The table lists this clonotype with many counts. The chain recombines TRBV5-4 with TRBJ2-3; no firm D call. The CDR3 consists of 13 residues. Germline assignment: CDR1 SGHNT and CDR2 YYREEE (reference sequence). The V end lost 6 bases, the J end lost 2 bases, and 10 bases lay between the germline ends. CDR3 sequence: CASTAWLTDTQYF. CDR3 bases: TGTGCCAGCACCGCTTGGCTCACAGATACGCAGTATTTT.

This clonotype was observed many times. This chain connects TRBV7-2 to TRBJ2-5; D remains ambiguous. The CDR3 extends over 10 amino acids. Trimming stripped 8 bases from V and 4 bases from J, with 5 bases between. Germline V gene lookup returns CDR1 SGHTA and CDR2 FQGNSA. The CDR3 nucleotides are TGTGCCAGCGGTGGAGAGACCCAGTACTTC. Amino acids: CASGGETQYF.

This clonotype came up many times. The rearrangement uses TRBV28 and TRBJ2-1, with TRBD2 matching 12 bases. The CDR3 has 14 amino acids. The trim removed 6 bases at V and 8 bases at J, leaving 5 bases unmatched. Germline V gene lookup returns CDR1 MDHEN and CDR2 SYDVKM. The DNA of the CDR3 is TGTGCCAGCAGACTAGCGGGGGGCCGGTATGAGCAGTTCTTC. The encoded protein is CASRLAGGRYEQFF.

This clonotype has just a few counts. The rearrangement links TRBV20-1 to TRBJ1-3; D uncertain. This CDR3 region has 15 residues. The germline V gene encodes CDR1 DFQATT and CDR2 SNEGSKA (reference sequence). V lost 3 bases and J lost 4, with 16 bases in between. Here the CDR3 reads CSASKAARLGNTIYF. The CDR3 nucleotides read TGCAGTGCTAGTAAGGCGGCCAGACTAGGAAACACCATATATTTT.

This clonotype was recorded at least ten times. The rearrangement joins TRBV7-2 to TRBJ2-3; D uncertain. Germline V CDR1 and CDR2: SGHTA, FQGNSA. V gave up 5 bases and J gave up 4 bases, with 13 bases separating them. The CDR3 spans 14 residues. This CDR3 reads CASSPQAGADTQYF. The CDR3 bases are TGTGCCAGCAGCCCACAAGCTGGGGCAGATACGCAGTATTTT.

A remark on this clonotype: A much larger clone lies a single base off, so this may be a read error. The V and J genes are TRBV15 and TRBJ2-2; 14 nucleotides agree with TRBD2. The germline V gene encodes CDR1 LNHNV and CDR2 YYDKDF (reference sequence). The CDR3 loop spans 17 amino acids. With V trimmed by 7 bases and J by 4 bases, 8 bases remained unmatched. The CDR3 DNA is TGTGCCACCAACAGGGGACTAGCGGGGGCCCTCACCGGGGAGCTGTTTTTT. Translation gives CATNRGLAGALTGELFF.

J is TRBJ1-2 and V is TRBV20-1; 8 bases fit TRBD1. V dropped 6 bases and J dropped 2; count of bases not matched to a gene: 8. This CDR3 comprises 14 residues. Per the germline V gene, CDR1 is DFQATT and CDR2 is SNEGSKA (reference sequence). The DNA of the CDR3 is TGCAGTGCCCAGGACAGGGCCTTGAACTATGGCTACACCTTC. Its protein is CSAQDRALNYGYTF.

In this sample, this clonotype turned up many times. This chain connects TRBV7-6 to TRBJ1-5; D unresolved. CDR1 and CDR2 (germline): SGHVS, FNYEAQ. Trimming took off 1 base at V and 0 bases at J, with 7 bases between the two ends. The CDR3 totals 15 residues. This CDR3 reads CASSLEFNSNQPQHF. CDR3 DNA sequence: TGTGCCAGCAGCTTAGAGTTTAATAGCAATCAGCCCCAGCATTTT.

There are many counts of this clonotype. V and J are TRBV15 and TRBJ1-6; D perhaps matches TRBD1 (5 bases). The CDR3 is made up of 16 amino acids. CDR1 and CDR2 from the germline V gene are LNHNV and YYDKDF (reference sequence). The V end lost 3 bases, the J end lost 6 bases, and 15 bases lay between the germline ends. CDR3 loop: CATSRDPGPINSPLHF. DNA for the CDR3: TGTGCCACCAGCAGGGATCCGGGACCGATTAATTCACCCCTCCACTTT.

The sample holds a few counts of this clonotype. This chain connects TRBV20-1 to TRBJ2-3, with 13 bases aligning to TRBD2. Germline V gene lookup returns CDR1 DFQATT and CDR2 SNEGSKA (reference sequence). The CDR3 spans 19 residues. Trimming removed 4 bases from V and 0 bases from J; junction bases left unmatched: 13. This CDR3 is CSATGLAGATTMSTDTQYF. The CDR3 region has the DNA TGCAGTGCTACCGGACTAGCGGGGGCGACCACGATGAGCACAGATACGCAGTATTTT.

The chain combines TRBV5-1 with TRBJ2-2; 7 bases are shared with TRBD1. Trimming at V came to 2 bases and at J to 10 bases, leaving 5 bases not matched to a gene. The germline V gene encodes CDR1 SGHRS and CDR2 YFSETQ. The CDR3 extends over 13 amino acids. CDR3 in DNA: TGCGCCAGCAGCTTAAGGGGGCCAGAGGAGCTGTTTTTT. The encoded protein is CASSLRGPEELFF.

This clonotype was seen repeatedly, ten times or more. The chain recombines TRBV7-9 with TRBJ1-5; D not certain. The CDR3 loop spans 16 amino acids. Germline-derived CDR1 and CDR2 are SEHNR and FQNEAQ (reference sequence). With 2 bases removed from V and 0 bases from J, the gap between germline ends came to 11 bases. CDR3: CASSLRRSYSNQPQHF. The CDR3 DNA reads as TGTGCCAGCAGCTTACGACGGTCTTATAGCAATCAGCCCCAGCATTTT.

This clonotype came up many times. The rearrangement links TRBV28 to TRBJ2-1, with D perhaps being TRBD1 or TRBD2 (5 bases each). Per the germline V gene, CDR1 is MDHEN and CDR2 is SYDVKM. The length of the CDR3 is 11 residues. The germline V and J ends were trimmed by 7 bases and 7 bases, with 8 bases remaining between them. CDR3 in DNA: TGTGCCAGCAATTGGGGGAATGAGCAGTTCTTC. It is translated as CASNWGNEQFF.

This clonotype was detected a few times. This sequence joins TRBV20-1 and TRBJ1-1, with a tentative D call TRBD1 (6 bases). Germline V lookup: CDR1 DFQATT, CDR2 SNEGSKA (reference sequence). This CDR3 spans 13 amino acids. V was shortened by 6 bases and J by 10 bases, with 21 bases between the two germline ends. The CDR3 reads CSALMGGRSGAFF. In DNA form, the CDR3 reads TGCAGTGCCTTAATGGGGGGGCGAAGCGGAGCTTTCTTT.

This rearrangement joins TRBV6-6 to TRBJ2-5, with D perhaps matching TRBD2 (7 bases). The CDR3 loop spans 15 amino acids. Germline-derived CDR1 and CDR2 are MNHNY and SVGAGI (reference sequence). The V end was cut by 0 bases, the J end by 4 bases, with 12 bases between. The chain's CDR3 is CASSYSGGQRETQYF. CDR3 in DNA: TGTGCCAGCAGTTACTCGGGGGGGCAGAGAGAGACCCAGTACTTC.

This clonotype has ten or more counts. The chain couples TRBV19 to TRBJ2-7, with a tentative D call TRBD1 (6 bases). V dropped 7 bases and J dropped 5 bases, with 15 bases sitting between them. The CDR3 consists of 13 residues. Germline values: CDR1 LNHDA, CDR2 SQIVND (reference sequence). The CDR3 reads CASNPRDTHEQYF. The CDR3 DNA follows: TGTGCCAGTAATCCCCGGGACACACACGAGCAGTACTTC.

This clonotype was found many times. The chain recombines TRBV18 with TRBJ2-7; no reliable D call. The CDR3 has 13 residues. Trimming removed 1 base from V and 3 bases from J, with 7 bases in between. Germline V gives CDR1 KGHSH, CDR2 LQKENI. The CDR3 region is CASSPQSDYEQYF. The CDR3 DNA is TGTGCCAGCTCACCACAAAGCGACTACGAGCAGTACTTC. Full variable domain (outside the CDR3, taken from reference TRBV18 and TRBJ2-7): NAGVMQNPRHLVRRRGQEARLRCSPMKGHSHVYWYRQLPEEGLKFMVYLQKENIIDESGMPKERFSAEFPKEGPSILRIQQVVRGDSAAYFCASSPQSDYEQYFGPGTRLTVT.

This clonotype was observed many times. The chain has TRBV4-1 and TRBJ2-1; 7 bases match TRBD1. The CDR3 runs 16 residues. Per germline, CDR1 MGHRA and CDR2 YSYEKL. The ends lost 0 bases at V and 7 bases at J; junction bases unmatched: 9. The CDR3 sequence: CASSQDTTGKINEQFF. The DNA for the CDR3 is TGCGCCAGCAGCCAAGATACGACAGGGAAGATTAATGAGCAGTTCTTC.

This clonotype has at least ten counts. The V call is TRBV7-2, the J call TRBJ2-7; 10 bases match TRBD1. CDR3 size: 18 residues. V dropped 5 bases and J dropped 0; count of bases not matched to a gene: 13. Germline values: CDR1 SGHTA, CDR2 FQGNSA. The DNA of the CDR3 is TGTGCCAGCAGCGACAAATCGGGACAGGGGACACCCTCCTACGAGCAGTACTTC. Protein sequence: CASSDKSGQGTPSYEQYF.

This clonotype came up many times. The chain uses TRBV7-2 and TRBJ2-2, with D perhaps matching TRBD1 or TRBD2 (5 bases each). This CDR3 contains 15 residues. Trimming removed 4 bases at V and 5 bases at J, with 14 bases between. Germline CDR1 is SGHTA and CDR2 is FQGNSA. The CDR3 region has the DNA TGTGCCAGCAGCTCCACCACGGGACGGACCGGGGAGCTGTTTTTT. Translated: CASSSTTGRTGELFF.

This clonotype was seen ten or more times. V usage is TRBV2 and J usage is TRBJ2-2, with 8 bases aligning to TRBD2. The CDR3 has 18 amino acids. Per germline, CDR1 SNHLY and CDR2 FYNNEI. After removal of 2 bases from V and 5 bases from J, the junction contained 13 bases not matched to a gene. The CDR3 sequence: CASSERPLAGSRTGELFF. CDR3 nucleotide sequence: TGTGCCAGCAGTGAACGGCCCTTAGCGGGGTCGCGGACCGGGGAGCTGTTTTTT.

This clonotype appeared many times. This chain uses TRBV14 with TRBJ2-3; D tentatively reads TRBD1 or TRBD2 (6 bases each). Germline CDR1 is SGHDN and CDR2 is FVKESK. CDR3 length equals 13 residues. Trimming removed 5 bases from V and 5 bases from J, with 11 bases in between. CDR3 DNA: TGTGCCAGCAGCGAGGGGGGAAAAGATACGCAGTATTTT. Residues: CASSEGGKDTQYF.

This clonotype was picked up a small number of times. The chain uses TRBV3-1 and TRBJ1-5, with 8 bases that match TRBD1. The CDR3 extends over 15 amino acids. J gave up 4 bases and V 6 bases, and 8 bases lay outside the gene matches. Germline loops: CDR1 LGHDT, CDR2 YNNKEL (reference sequence). The CDR3 nucleotides read TGTGCCAGCAGTCAAACCGGGACAGGAAATCAGCCCCAGCATTTT. Translation gives CASSQTGTGNQPQHF.